These T cell receptor beta chains were read from a single sample in a study of OX40 agonist ivuxolimab in advanced cancers. Produced via immunoSEQ multiplex PCR; TCRdb's table is partial and in-frame only. The sample holds about 15,000 clones; approximately 80% are singletons and the top ten take under 40%. Sample: CD4+ or CD8+ T cells sorted from blood, taken in a trial of the OX40 agonist ivuxolimab. Receptors originate from an adult with an advanced solid tumor such as melanoma, head and neck, liver or kidney cancer. The CDR3 runs from the conserved cysteine through the conserved F or W. Fields, in order: clone size, V gene, D gene, J gene, CDR3 protein, CDR3 DNA. A D gene is named only where the DNA matches it firmly. Only some rows state a clone size, as once, few, many or a class for expanded clones.

size: .; V: TRBV6-6; D: .; J: TRBJ1-5; CDR3: CASSYSRSNQPQHF; DNA: TGTGCCAGCAGTTACTCGAGAAGCAATCAGCCCCAGCATTTT
size: few; V: TRBV4-3; D: .; J: TRBJ1-2; CDR3: CASSQGTGWGYTF; DNA: TGCGCCAGCAGCCAAGGGACGGGCTGGGGCTACACCTTC
size: .; V: TRBV5-1; D: .; J: TRBJ2-7; CDR3: CASSLVGDEQYF; DNA: TGCGCCAGCAGCTTGGTTGGGGACGAGCAGTACTTC
size: .; V: TRBV27; D: .; J: TRBJ1-1; CDR3: CASSFARWNTEAFF; DNA: TGTGCCAGCAGTTTTGCTCGATGGAACACTGAAGCTTTCTTT
size: .; V: TRBV7-9; D: .; J: TRBJ2-4; CDR3: CASGSGIQYF; DNA: TGTGCCAGCGGCTCCGGCATTCAGTACTTC
size: .; V: TRBV9; D: .; J: TRBJ2-5; CDR3: CASSDEGFQETQYF; DNA: TGTGCCAGCAGCGACGAAGGATTTCAAGAGACCCAGTACTTC
size: .; V: TRBV6-6; D: TRBD1; J: TRBJ1-1; CDR3: CASSPIGTGLEAFF; DNA: TGTGCCAGCAGTCCAATCGGGACAGGTCTTGAAGCTTTCTTT
size: .; V: TRBV7-9; D: .; J: TRBJ1-1; CDR3: CASSPDTEAFF; DNA: TGTGCCAGCAGCCCGGATACTGAAGCTTTCTTT
size: .; V: TRBV4-1; D: .; J: TRBJ2-1; CDR3: CASSQGRPLSYNEQFF; DNA: TGCGCCAGCAGCCAAGGGAGACCTCTGAGCTACAATGAGCAGTTCTTC
size: .; V: TRBV11-3; D: .; J: TRBJ1-5; CDR3: CASSVYFGGNQPQHF; DNA: TGTGCCAGCAGCGTCTATTTTGGCGGCAATCAGCCCCAGCATTTT
size: .; V: TRBV11-2; D: .; J: TRBJ1-2; CDR3: CASSLESGPEWNYGYTF; DNA: TGTGCCAGCAGCTTAGAAAGTGGGCCAGAGTGGAACTATGGCTACACCTTC
size: .; V: TRBV6-1; D: .; J: TRBJ2-7; CDR3: CASSYSDEQYF; DNA: TGTGCCAGCAGTTACAGCGACGAGCAGTACTTC
size: few; V: TRBV7-9; D: TRBD1; J: TRBJ1-5; CDR3: CASSSTGVEPQHF; DNA: TGTGCCAGCAGCTCAACAGGGGTCGAGCCCCAGCATTTT
size: .; V: TRBV29-1; D: .; J: TRBJ2-5; CDR3: CSVEGIMGSGPTQYF; DNA: TGCAGCGTTGAGGGGATCATGGGCTCTGGTCCGACCCAGTACTTC
size: .; V: TRBV19; D: .; J: TRBJ1-1; CDR3: CASSPDLGIGNTEAFF; DNA: TGTGCCAGTAGTCCGGACCTCGGGATAGGGAACACTGAAGCTTTCTTT
size: .; V: TRBV18; D: .; J: TRBJ1-2; CDR3: CASLYEGNYGYTF; DNA: TGTGCCAGCTTGTATGAGGGAAACTATGGCTACACCTTC
size: many; V: TRBV6-1; D: TRBD2; J: TRBJ2-1; CDR3: CAAGGTTYNEQFF; DNA: TGTGCCGCCGGGGGGACTACCTACAATGAGCAGTTCTTC
size: few; V: TRBV10-3; D: .; J: TRBJ2-7; CDR3: CAISDRGEQYF; DNA: TGTGCCATCAGTGACAGGGGAGAGCAGTACTTC
size: .; V: TRBV9; D: .; J: TRBJ1-3; CDR3: CASSVGTVSGNTIYF; DNA: TGTGCCAGCAGCGTAGGGACAGTCTCTGGAAACACCATATATTTT
size: .; V: TRBV6-5; D: .; J: TRBJ1-5; CDR3: CASSKTDTSNQPQHF; DNA: TGTGCCAGCAGCAAGACAGACACCAGCAATCAGCCCCAGCATTTT
size: .; V: TRBV11-3; D: TRBD2; J: TRBJ2-7; CDR3: CASSPRETPQGNEQYF; DNA: TGTGCCAGCAGCCCGCGGGAGACGCCCCAAGGCAACGAGCAGTACTTC
size: .; V: TRBV15; D: TRBD1; J: TRBJ2-2; CDR3: CATSRERQGVKAGELFF; DNA: TGTGCCACCAGCAGAGAGCGCCAGGGGGTGAAGGCCGGGGAGCTGTTTTTT
size: .; V: TRBV11-2; D: .; J: TRBJ1-6; CDR3: CASRQLHSTLHF; DNA: TGTGCCAGCAGACAGCTTCATAGTACCCTCCACTTT
size: .; V: TRBV4-3; D: .; J: TRBJ1-2; CDR3: CASSQDLGSTNYGYTF; DNA: TGCGCCAGCAGCCAAGATCTAGGGTCTACTAACTATGGCTACACCTTC
size: .; V: TRBV4-3; D: .; J: TRBJ1-1; CDR3: CASSQGGTDGHTEAFF; DNA: TGCGCCAGCAGCCAAGGAGGGACCGACGGACACACTGAAGCTTTCTTT
size: .; V: TRBV7-9; D: .; J: TRBJ1-6; CDR3: CASSLSGGESPLHF; DNA: TGTGCCAGCAGCTTATCAGGAGGAGAGTCACCCCTCCACTTT
size: .; V: TRBV9; D: .; J: TRBJ2-7; CDR3: CASSVGGASSYEQYF; DNA: TGTGCCAGCAGCGTAGGAGGGGCTAGCTCCTACGAGCAGTACTTC
size: .; V: TRBV7-3; D: TRBD2; J: TRBJ2-3; CDR3: CASSPGVAGYTDTQYF; DNA: TGTGCCAGCAGCCCTGGGGTAGCGGGGTACACAGATACGCAGTATTTT
size: few; V: TRBV4-2; D: .; J: TRBJ1-5; CDR3: CASSPNYGSFDPQHF; DNA: TGTGCCAGCAGCCCGAATTACGGGAGTTTTGACCCCCAGCATTTT
size: few; V: TRBV7-6; D: .; J: TRBJ2-7; CDR3: CASSLSGDYEQYF; DNA: TGTGCCAGCAGCTTAAGCGGAGACTACGAGCAGTACTTC
size: .; V: TRBV6-1; D: TRBD1; J: TRBJ2-3; CDR3: CASRDRGVGDTQYF; DNA: TGTGCCAGCAGGGACAGGGGAGTAGGGGATACGCAGTATTTT
size: .; V: TRBV6-5; D: .; J: TRBJ2-7; CDR3: CASSSHEGSYEQYF; DNA: TGTGCCAGCAGTTCCCATGAGGGCTCCTACGAGCAGTACTTC
size: .; V: TRBV4-1; D: TRBD1; J: TRBJ1-2; CDR3: CASSPDRGDYTF; DNA: TGCGCCAGCAGCCCGGACAGGGGGGACTACACCTTC
size: .; V: TRBV29-1; D: .; J: TRBJ1-4; CDR3: CSVERTATNEKLFF; DNA: TGCAGCGTTGAAAGAACGGCAACTAATGAAAAACTGTTTTTT
size: .; V: TRBV4-3; D: .; J: TRBJ1-1; CDR3: CASSQDSSGGTEAFF; DNA: TGCGCCAGCAGCCAAGATTCTTCGGGGGGGACTGAAGCTTTCTTT
size: .; V: TRBV6-1; D: .; J: TRBJ1-2; CDR3: CASSEWEGGDGYTF; DNA: TGTGCCAGCAGTGAATGGGAGGGCGGAGATGGCTACACCTTC
size: few; V: TRBV9; D: .; J: TRBJ1-1; CDR3: CASSGGISRGTFF; DNA: TGTGCCAGCAGCGGGGGGATCTCACGTGGAACTTTCTTT